This TCR beta chain is drawn from a study of T cell responses to AZD1222 COVID-19 vaccine. The V gene's germline CDR1 is MNHEY and CDR2 SMNVEV (reference sequence). The CDR3 is 14 residues long. Deletions cut 1 base from V and 4 bases from J, with 9 bases between. Repertoires were generated with immunoSEQ multiplex PCR, while TCRdb's copy carries only in-frame clones and drops some. Of roughly 170,000 clones in the sample, just over 85% were seen once. This material consisted of peripheral blood, taken on day 0 of AZD1222 vaccination. The rearrangement joins TRBV27 to TRBJ2-3; D gene uncertain. The TCR sequence derives from an adult in good health. CDR3 nucleotide sequence: TGTGCCAGCAGTTTATACCCACCCGCAGATACGCAGTATTTT. As protein: CASSLYPPADTQYF.